Listed below are T cell receptor beta chains from one sample, sequenced in a study of cytomegalovirus exposure and HLA in healthy donors. Clones were read by immunoSEQ multiplex PCR, and TCRdb kept only the in-frame ones, dropping some. Of about 110,000 clones detected, about 71% appear once; the ten largest clones hold approximately 0.74%. The sample taken for sequencing was PBMCs. These receptors all stem from a boy aged 10-17 years in good health and CMV-seronegative. Each CDR3 is given with its conserved first and last residue. Fields, in order: D gene, clone size, V gene, J gene, CDR3 protein, CDR3 DNA. The D gene is left open where the match is weak. A row's size may be missing; if present it is once, few, many or a size class.

D: TRBD1; size: -; V: TRBV18; J: TRBJ1-5; CDR3: CASSGQGNGNQPQHF; DNA: TGTGCCAGCTCCGGACAGGGGAACGGCAATCAGCCCCAGCATTTT
D: -; size: few; V: TRBV5-4; J: TRBJ2-5; CDR3: CASSLLSRETQYF; DNA: TGTGCCAGCAGCTTGTTATCCCGGGAGACCCAGTACTTC
D: -; size: few; V: TRBV30; J: TRBJ2-3; CDR3: CAWSSGWRGGTDTQYF; DNA: TGTGCCTGGAGCTCCGGATGGCGGGGAGGCACAGATACGCAGTATTTT
D: TRBD1; size: once; V: TRBV2; J: TRBJ2-2; CDR3: CASSEGQGTGELFF; DNA: TGTGCCAGCAGTGAGGGACAGGGAACTGGGGAGCTGTTTTTT
D: TRBD1; size: once; V: TRBV18; J: TRBJ1-5; CDR3: CASSPGQGSQPQHF; DNA: TGTGCCAGCTCACCGGGACAGGGATCTCAGCCCCAGCATTTT
D: TRBD2; size: -; V: TRBV19; J: TRBJ2-7; CDR3: CASSHGLAGYYEQYF; DNA: TGTGCCAGTAGTCACGGACTAGCGGGGTACTACGAGCAGTACTTC
D: TRBD1; size: -; V: TRBV5-1; J: TRBJ1-1; CDR3: CASSLEGTGNTEAFF; DNA: TGCGCCAGCAGCTTGGAGGGGACAGGCAACACTGAAGCTTTCTTT
D: TRBD2; size: -; V: TRBV6-5; J: TRBJ2-7; CDR3: CASSYSSSGSSYEQYF; DNA: TGTGCCAGCAGTTACTCGTCTAGCGGGTCGTCCTACGAGCAGTACTTC
D: -; size: -; V: TRBV28; J: TRBJ2-1; CDR3: CASNQQGTGRVQFF; DNA: TGTGCCAGCAACCAACAGGGAACAGGTCGGGTGCAGTTCTTC
D: -; size: -; V: TRBV19; J: TRBJ1-1; CDR3: CATYSGNTEAFF; DNA: TGTGCCACCTACAGTGGGAACACTGAAGCTTTCTTT
D: -; size: -; V: TRBV9; J: TRBJ2-3; CDR3: CASSVEGAEDTQYF; DNA: TGTGCCAGCAGCGTAGAAGGGGCAGAGGATACGCAGTATTTT
D: TRBD1; size: -; V: TRBV28; J: TRBJ1-2; CDR3: CASSPASSGTGYTF; DNA: TGTGCCAGCAGTCCGGCTTCTTCCGGGACAGGATATACCTTC
D: -; size: -; V: TRBV5-4; J: TRBJ2-2; CDR3: CASSRTGELFF; DNA: TGTGCCAGCAGCCGCACCGGGGAGCTGTTTTTT
D: -; size: -; V: TRBV10-3; J: TRBJ2-3; CDR3: CAISDSRGALTDTQYF; DNA: TGTGCCATCAGTGACTCACGGGGGGCTCTCACAGATACGCAGTATTTT
D: -; size: -; V: TRBV11-2; J: TRBJ2-1; CDR3: CASSFLTGNNEQFF; DNA: TGTGCCAGCAGCTTCCTTACAGGGAACAATGAGCAGTTCTTC
D: -; size: -; V: TRBV14; J: TRBJ1-1; CDR3: CASSLDRYRTQAFF; DNA: TGTGCCAGCAGCCTAGACAGGTACCGAACTCAAGCTTTCTTT
D: TRBD2; size: -; V: TRBV5-1; J: TRBJ2-7; CDR3: CASSLLSGDEQYF; DNA: TGCGCCAGCAGCTTGTTGAGCGGGGACGAGCAGTACTTC
D: -; size: -; V: TRBV15; J: TRBJ1-2; CDR3: CATSRDNVRGPTDTYGYTF; DNA: TGTGCCACCAGCAGAGATAACGTCAGAGGCCCCACGGACACCTATGGCTACACCTTC
D: -; size: few; V: TRBV10-2; J: TRBJ1-1; CDR3: CASSDGVTVAFF; DNA: TGCGCCAGCAGTGACGGGGTCACGGTAGCTTTCTTT
D: TRBD1; size: few; V: TRBV5-1; J: TRBJ1-3; CDR3: CASSHQGASGNTIYF; DNA: TGCGCCAGCAGCCATCAGGGGGCTTCTGGAAACACCATATATTTT
D: -; size: -; V: TRBV28; J: TRBJ2-1; CDR3: CASSLTGTYNEQFF; DNA: TGTGCCAGCAGTTTAACAGGAACATACAATGAGCAGTTCTTC
D: -; size: -; V: TRBV19; J: TRBJ2-7; CDR3: CASSRGVEQYF; DNA: TGTGCCAGTAGTCGCGGGGTCGAGCAGTACTTC
D: -; size: -; V: TRBV11-2; J: TRBJ1-4; CDR3: CASSSGQNYAEKLFF; DNA: TGTGCCAGCAGCTCTGGACAGAACTACGCTGAAAAACTGTTTTTT
D: -; size: -; V: TRBV11-3; J: TRBJ1-1; CDR3: CASSQPGFTEAFF; DNA: TGTGCCAGCAGCCAACCAGGGTTCACTGAAGCTTTCTTT
D: -; size: -; V: TRBV7-9; J: TRBJ1-1; CDR3: CASSQQSGEAFF; DNA: TGTGCCAGCAGCCAACAGTCAGGGGAAGCTTTCTTT
D: TRBD1; size: -; V: TRBV10-3; J: TRBJ2-2; CDR3: CAITTGTARNTGELFF; DNA: TGTGCCATCACTACTGGGACAGCCAGGAACACCGGGGAGCTGTTTTTT
D: TRBD1; size: once; V: TRBV6-1; J: TRBJ1-4; CDR3: CASTSDRVTNEKLFF; DNA: TGTGCCAGCACCTCGGACAGGGTAACTAATGAAAAACTGTTTTTT
D: -; size: -; V: TRBV29-1; J: TRBJ1-2; CDR3: CSVGASNYGYTF; DNA: TGCAGCGTTGGGGCTTCTAACTATGGCTACACCTTC
D: TRBD2; size: -; V: TRBV5-4; J: TRBJ2-5; CDR3: CASGTYSGSAETQYF; DNA: TGTGCCAGCGGGACATATAGCGGGAGCGCGGAGACCCAGTACTTC
D: -; size: -; V: TRBV28; J: TRBJ2-3; CDR3: CASSVRGASTDTQYF; DNA: TGTGCCAGCAGTGTCAGGGGGGCCAGCACAGATACGCAGTATTTT
D: TRBD1; size: -; V: TRBV7-2; J: TRBJ1-1; CDR3: CASSPRQGQNTEAFF; DNA: TGTGCCAGCAGCCCTAGACAGGGACAGAACACTGAAGCTTTCTTT
D: -; size: -; V: TRBV4-3; J: TRBJ2-1; CDR3: CASSQVGDGISYNEQFF; DNA: TGCGCCAGCAGCCAAGTGGGCGACGGGATCTCCTACAATGAGCAGTTCTTC
D: -; size: -; V: TRBV6-5; J: TRBJ1-1; CDR3: CASSTGFTGGTEAFF; DNA: TGTGCCAGCAGCACCGGCTTCACCGGAGGCACTGAAGCTTTCTTT
D: TRBD1; size: -; V: TRBV6-6; J: TRBJ1-3; CDR3: CASSYNAGGGNTIYF; DNA: TGTGCCAGCAGTTACAATGCAGGGGGAGGAAACACCATATATTTT
D: TRBD1; size: few; V: TRBV7-6; J: TRBJ1-6; CDR3: CASRPQGARSPLHF; DNA: TGTGCCAGCAGGCCACAGGGGGCTAGATCACCCCTCCACTTT
D: -; size: -; V: TRBV7-6; J: TRBJ2-5; CDR3: CASSLRVGSTQYF; DNA: TGTGCCAGCAGCTTACGGGTAGGATCGACCCAGTACTTC
D: -; size: -; V: TRBV5-1; J: TRBJ2-5; CDR3: CASSYDGGGETQYF; DNA: TGCGCCAGCAGTTATGATGGGGGCGGAGAGACCCAGTACTTC
D: TRBD1; size: -; V: TRBV28; J: TRBJ1-5; CDR3: CASSLSADRAQHF; DNA: TGTGCCAGCAGTTTATCGGCCGACAGGGCGCAGCATTTT
D: TRBD2; size: -; V: TRBV9; J: TRBJ2-3; CDR3: CASSVAASGGGPDTQYF; DNA: TGTGCCAGCAGCGTAGCCGCGAGCGGGGGGGGACCCGATACGCAGTATTTT
D: TRBD1; size: -; V: TRBV6-1; J: TRBJ2-3; CDR3: CASSGGQVGADTQYF; DNA: TGTGCCAGCAGTGGAGGACAGGTCGGTGCAGATACGCAGTATTTT
D: -; size: few; V: TRBV4-1; J: TRBJ2-1; CDR3: CASSRLLGAPRGQFF; DNA: TGCGCCAGCAGCCGACTTCTAGGGGCCCCCCGAGGGCAGTTCTTC
D: TRBD2; size: -; V: TRBV4-1; J: TRBJ2-1; CDR3: CASSQGLAGPREQFF; DNA: TGCGCCAGCAGCCAAGGACTAGCGGGCCCCAGGGAGCAGTTCTTC
D: TRBD2; size: -; V: TRBV5-1; J: TRBJ2-3; CDR3: CASSLGSGSIDTQYF; DNA: TGCGCCAGCAGCTTGGGAAGCGGGAGCATAGATACGCAGTATTTT
D: TRBD1; size: -; V: TRBV25-1; J: TRBJ2-6; CDR3: CASADRASTGANVLTF; DNA: TGTGCCAGCGCAGACAGGGCAAGTACTGGGGCCAACGTCCTGACTTTC
D: -; size: -; V: TRBV5-6; J: TRBJ1-2; CDR3: CASRPGYRDYGYTF; DNA: TGTGCCAGCAGACCGGGGTATCGGGACTATGGCTACACCTTC
D: TRBD1; size: -; V: TRBV14; J: TRBJ2-7; CDR3: CASSSRQGALSYEQYF; DNA: TGTGCCAGCAGCTCCCGACAGGGGGCCTTATCCTACGAGCAGTACTTC
D: TRBD2; size: -; V: TRBV6-1; J: TRBJ2-1; CDR3: CASRLAGGYNEQFF; DNA: TGTGCCAGCAGACTAGCGGGAGGGTACAATGAGCAGTTCTTC
D: -; size: -; V: TRBV4-1; J: TRBJ2-7; CDR3: CASSLTGHEQYF; DNA: TGCGCCAGCAGCCTGACAGGTCACGAGCAGTACTTC
D: TRBD2; size: once; V: TRBV28; J: TRBJ2-7; CDR3: CASTYGTSRYEQYF; DNA: TGTGCCAGCACCTACGGGACTAGCCGTTACGAGCAGTACTTC
D: TRBD1; size: once; V: TRBV10-3; J: TRBJ1-5; CDR3: CAIRSGQGNQPQHF; DNA: TGTGCCATCAGATCAGGACAGGGGAATCAGCCCCAGCATTTT
D: TRBD1; size: -; V: TRBV5-6; J: TRBJ2-1; CDR3: CASSSGTANEQFF; DNA: TGTGCCAGCAGCTCCGGGACAGCCAATGAGCAGTTCTTC
D: -; size: -; V: TRBV6-5; J: TRBJ2-7; CDR3: CASSYSGRPQEQYF; DNA: TGTGCCAGCAGTTACTCGGGCAGACCTCAGGAGCAGTACTTC